The sequence of this T cell receptor beta chain was determined in a study of cytomegalovirus exposure and HLA in healthy donors. Only in-frame clones appear in the TCRdb table, and some are missing; sequencing was by immunoSEQ multiplex PCR. The sample has some 75,000 clones, 96% seen once; the top ten hold under 1.5%. Details on this clone: The antigen remains unidentified.

The CDR3 sequence is 16 residues long. Germline lookup yields CDR1 SGHRS and CDR2 YFSETQ. Unmatched junction bases numbered 11, after V lost 4 bases and J lost 5 bases. Points from the study as a whole: Cytomegalovirus-associated TCR beta chains were listed, numbering under 200. Most observed TCR sequences were rare, whereas some public TCRs were detected in many donors.

The specimen was PBMCs. The V and J genes are TRBV5-1 and TRBJ2-4; 8 bases match TRBD1. This TCR came from a woman between 18 and 29 years old in good health and CMV-seronegative. The CDR3, as DNA: TGCGCCAGCAGCCTTTCCGGACAGGGTTGGGAAAACATTCAGTACTTC. It translates to CASSLSGQGWENIQYF.